Listed below are T cell receptor beta chains from one sample, sequenced in a study of T-cell reconstitution after alpha-beta-depleted transplantation in children. TCRdb analysed the PCR reads with MiXCR anew, one entry per CDR3 protein. This sample yields roughly 400,000 distinct CDR3 sequences, of which around 46% are seen a single time; 25% to 30% belongs to the top ten. This sample comprised PBMCs, obtained before TCRalphabeta/CD19-depleted stem cell transplant. Source of these receptors: a girl aged 2-10 years with aplastic anemia, due to receive a stem cell transplant. The CDR3 runs from the conserved cysteine through the conserved F or W.

V: TRBV20-1
J: TRBJ2-3
CDR3: CRTPPDTQYF

V: TRBV15
J: TRBJ2-1
CDR3: CATSRAGSLYNEQFF

V: TRBV7-6
J: TRBJ2-2
CDR3: CASSLATSGRAKNTGELFF

V: TRBV6-2/TRBV6-3
J: TRBJ2-7
CDR3: CASSRQRGTYEQYF

V: TRBV24-1
J: TRBJ1-1
CDR3: CATSDRRGPEAFF

V: TRBV12-3/TRBV12-4
J: TRBJ1-5
CDR3: CASKPTGNQPQHF

V: TRBV18
J: TRBJ1-2
CDR3: CASSRSTGQVNYGYTF

V: TRBV12-3/TRBV12-4
J: TRBJ2-5
CDR3: CASSFSGTGQETQYF

V: TRBV24-1
J: TRBJ2-1
CDR3: CATSAGTSKHEQFF

V: TRBV15
J: TRBJ1-4
CDR3: CATSRGTGLEKLFF

V: TRBV5-1
J: TRBJ2-1
CDR3: CASSLEQAEQFF

V: TRBV10-2
J: TRBJ2-1
CDR3: CASGSPNEQFF

V: TRBV7-2
J: TRBJ2-1
CDR3: CASSVDAGYNEQFF

V: TRBV19
J: TRBJ2-3
CDR3: CASSIEPWFPDTQYF

V: TRBV5-1
J: TRBJ2-7
CDR3: CASSLYPTPPYEQYF

V: TRBV12-3/TRBV12-4
J: TRBJ2-1
CDR3: CASSPLTGTYNEQFF

V: TRBV27
J: TRBJ2-2
CDR3: CASSLSTGGLTGELFF

V: TRBV20-1
J: TRBJ2-3
CDR3: CSASWGDTQYF

V: TRBV20-1
J: TRBJ2-2
CDR3: CSARDQGKGGTGELFF

V: TRBV20-1
J: TRBJ2-1
CDR3: CSARSSMGTSGIGEQFF

V: TRBV7-6
J: TRBJ2-1
CDR3: CASSLKTSGSSEQFF

V: TRBV6-5
J: TRBJ2-5
CDR3: CASSYGFAGNGETQYF

V: TRBV6-5
J: TRBJ1-1
CDR3: CASSYVRGIGTEAFF

V: TRBV20-1
J: TRBJ1-1
CDR3: CSAYKGGSNTEAFF

V: TRBV7-9
J: TRBJ1-6
CDR3: CASSLSELNSPLHF

V: TRBV5-1
J: TRBJ2-5
CDR3: CASSTSGPPRDTQYF

V: TRBV24-1
J: TRBJ1-4
CDR3: CAISGTGREKLFF

V: TRBV29-1
J: TRBJ2-5
CDR3: CSLGDRGLEETQYF

V: TRBV20-1
J: TRBJ2-7
CDR3: CSARGGDRGLPEQYF

V: TRBV21-1
J: TRBJ1-5
CDR3: CASSKSPRVARKWNQPQHF

V: TRBV20-1
J: TRBJ2-1
CDR3: CSARANEQFF

V: TRBV20-1
J: TRBJ2-5
CDR3: CSAGRLQETQYF

V: TRBV3-1
J: TRBJ2-7
CDR3: CASSRGTDEQYF

V: TRBV20-1
J: TRBJ2-7
CDR3: CSAIRGGSYEQYF

V: TRBV12-3/TRBV12-4
J: TRBJ2-5
CDR3: CASRPTSGGAQETQYF

V: TRBV2
J: TRBJ1-2
CDR3: CATTPRERSYGYTF

V: TRBV29-1
J: TRBJ2-6
CDR3: CSVGGSGSGANVLTF

V: TRBV14
J: TRBJ2-1
CDR3: CASSHSGGSYNEQFF

V: TRBV15
J: TRBJ2-1
CDR3: CATSKSGLSYNEQFF

V: TRBV30
J: TRBJ2-1
CDR3: CAWSPRGSEQFF

V: TRBV7-2
J: TRBJ1-5
CDR3: CASSLQGDGNQPQHF

V: TRBV27
J: TRBJ1-1
CDR3: CASSLFLSGNRGLPQAFF

V: TRBV20-1
J: TRBJ2-2
CDR3: CSAGQPVSGELFF